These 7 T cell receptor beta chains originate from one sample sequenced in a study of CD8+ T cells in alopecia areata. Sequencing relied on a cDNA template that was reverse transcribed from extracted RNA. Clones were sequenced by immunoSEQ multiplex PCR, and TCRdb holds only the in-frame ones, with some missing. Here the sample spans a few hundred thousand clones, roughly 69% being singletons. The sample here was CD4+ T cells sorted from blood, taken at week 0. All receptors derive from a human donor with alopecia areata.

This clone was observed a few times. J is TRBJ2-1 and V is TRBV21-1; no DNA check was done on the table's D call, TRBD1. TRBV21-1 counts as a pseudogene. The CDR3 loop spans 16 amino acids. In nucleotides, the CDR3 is TGTGCCAGCAGCAAAGTACGGACAGGGCCTTTGGATGAGCAGTTCTTC. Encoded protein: CASSKVRTGPLDEQFF.

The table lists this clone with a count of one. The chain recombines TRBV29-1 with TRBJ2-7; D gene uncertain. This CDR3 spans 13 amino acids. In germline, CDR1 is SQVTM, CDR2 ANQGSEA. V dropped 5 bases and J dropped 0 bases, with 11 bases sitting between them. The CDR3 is CSVKDNPSYEQYF. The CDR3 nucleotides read TGCAGCGTTAAGGATAATCCCTCCTACGAGCAGTACTTC.

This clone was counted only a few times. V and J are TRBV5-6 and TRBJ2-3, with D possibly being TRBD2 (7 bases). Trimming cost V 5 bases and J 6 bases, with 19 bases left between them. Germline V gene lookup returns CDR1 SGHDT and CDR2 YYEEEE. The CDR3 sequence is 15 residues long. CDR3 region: CASSLLGGPSDTQYF. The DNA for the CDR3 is TGTGCCAGCAGTCTCCTGGGGGGGCCGTCCGATACGCAGTATTTT.

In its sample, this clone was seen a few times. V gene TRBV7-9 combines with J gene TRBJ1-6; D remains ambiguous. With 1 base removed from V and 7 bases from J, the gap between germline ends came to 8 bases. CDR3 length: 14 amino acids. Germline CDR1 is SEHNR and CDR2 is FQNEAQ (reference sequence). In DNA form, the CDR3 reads TGTGCCAGCAGCTTAGTCGACGGAAATTCACCCCTCCACTTT. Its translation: CASSLVDGNSPLHF. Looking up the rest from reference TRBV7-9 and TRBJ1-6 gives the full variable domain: DTGVSQNPRHKITKRGQNVTFRCDPISEHNRLYWYRQTLGQGPEFLTYFQNEAQLEKSRLLSDRFSAERPKGSFSTLEIQRTEQGDSAMYLCASSLVDGNSPLHFGNGTRLTVT.

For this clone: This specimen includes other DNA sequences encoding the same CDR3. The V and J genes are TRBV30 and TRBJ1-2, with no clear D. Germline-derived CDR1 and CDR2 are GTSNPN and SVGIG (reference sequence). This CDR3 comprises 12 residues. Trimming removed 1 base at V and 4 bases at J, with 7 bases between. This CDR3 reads CAWSDRSYGYTF. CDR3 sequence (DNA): TGTGCCTGGAGTGACCGGAGCTATGGCTACACCTTC. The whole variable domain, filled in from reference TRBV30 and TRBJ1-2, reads SQTIHQWPATLVQPVGSPLSLECTVEGTSNPNLYWYRQAAGRGLQLLFYSVGIGQISSEVPQNLSASRPQDRQFILSSKKLLLSDSGFYLCAWSDRSYGYTFGSGTRLTVV.

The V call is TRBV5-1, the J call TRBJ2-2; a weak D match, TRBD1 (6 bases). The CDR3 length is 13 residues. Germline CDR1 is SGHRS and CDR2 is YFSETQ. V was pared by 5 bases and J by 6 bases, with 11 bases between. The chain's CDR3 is CASRLQGAGELFF. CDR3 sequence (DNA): TGCGCCAGCAGATTACAGGGAGCCGGGGAGCTGTTTTTT.

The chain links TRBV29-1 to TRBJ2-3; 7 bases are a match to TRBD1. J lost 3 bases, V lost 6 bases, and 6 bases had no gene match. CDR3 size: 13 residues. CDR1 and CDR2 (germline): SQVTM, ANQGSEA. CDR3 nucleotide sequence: TGCAGCGTCCGGACAGGTGGGACAGATACGCAGTATTTT. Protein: CSVRTGGTDTQYF.